This T cell receptor beta chain is drawn from a study of response to subunit inactivated influenza vaccine. Broader study findings: It was suggested by the authors that few new T cells are recruited by each seasonal influenza vaccination.

Germline-derived CDR1 and CDR2 are DFQATT and SNEGSKA (reference sequence). J gave up 7 bases and V 0 bases, and 10 bases lay outside the gene matches. The CDR3 has 16 amino acids. TCRdb ran MiXCR on the RT-PCR reads and lists one entry per CDR3 protein. This table holds fewer than 200,000 distinct CDR3 sequences, around 9.2% found once. Details on this clonotype: Its antigen is unidentified.

The TCR originated in a man between 50 and 59 years old who received an inactivated influenza vaccine. The sequencing used non-naive T cells sorted from PBMCs, collected on the day of vaccination. The chain combines TRBV20-1 with TRBJ2-1; TRBD1 matches at 9 bases. The CDR3 DNA reads as TGCAGTGCTAGAGATCCCCCCGGGACAGGGATTAATGAGCAGTTCTTC. As protein: CSARDPPGTGINEQFF.